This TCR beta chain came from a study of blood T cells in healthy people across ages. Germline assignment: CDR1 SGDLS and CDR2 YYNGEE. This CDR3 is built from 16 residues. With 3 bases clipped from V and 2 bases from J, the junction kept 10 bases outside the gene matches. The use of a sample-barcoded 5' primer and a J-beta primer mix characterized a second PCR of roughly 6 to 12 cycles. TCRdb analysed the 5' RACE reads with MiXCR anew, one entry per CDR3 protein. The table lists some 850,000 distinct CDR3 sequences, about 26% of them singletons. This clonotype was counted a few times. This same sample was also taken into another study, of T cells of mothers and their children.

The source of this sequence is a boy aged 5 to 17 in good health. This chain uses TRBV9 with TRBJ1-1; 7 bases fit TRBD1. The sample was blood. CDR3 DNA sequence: TGTGCCAGCAGCGCCCGGTCAGGGGGAGTAAACACTGAAGCTTTCTTT. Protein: CASSARSGGVNTEAFF.